A few counts support the clone carrying this T cell receptor (beta chain). Its antigen is not known. This entry belongs to a study of T-cell memory formation after mild COVID-19. General observations from the study: Cross-reactive memory appears to have joined, as suggested by some responding clones showing up in pre-infection memory. Balance between CD4 and CD8 was seen in clones contracting day 15 to 85, and a CD4+ lean was seen in later expanders.

Using its own MiXCR run on the 5' RACE reads, TCRdb lists one record per CDR3 protein. The sample yields roughly 110,000 distinct CDR3 sequences, over 15% seen once. Trimming took off 0 bases at V and 2 bases at J, with 13 bases between the two ends. Germline CDR1 reads MNHNY; CDR2 reads SVGAGI (reference sequence). The CDR3 length is 17 residues. The receptor was isolated from an adult woman who had mild COVID-19 (a few samples of this study predate the infection). Cell type and time point are not known. The V and J genes are TRBV6-6 and TRBJ1-4; no firm D call. Sequencing was carried out using PBMCs or a T cell subset sorted from them (not recorded which). The CDR3 loop is CASSYSVGDYTNEKLFF. CDR3 coding DNA: TGTGCCAGCAGTTACTCGGTGGGAGACTATACTAATGAAAAACTGTTTTTT.